Listed below are T cell receptor beta chains from one sample, sequenced in a study of blood T cell repertoires in COVID-19. Assay used: immunoSEQ multiplex PCR; TCRdb lists only in-frame clones, some missing. The sample holds fewer than 250,000 clones, around four fifths seen once. The sample consisted of PBMCs or T cells enriched from blood (not recorded which). The receptors come from a woman aged 35 to 49 who had been exposed to COVID-19. Each CDR3 is given with its conserved first and last residue. Fields, in order: J gene, D gene, clone size, V gene, CDR3 protein, CDR3 DNA. The D gene is left open where the match is weak. Not all rows give a size; the values are once, few, many and, for expanded clones, a class.

TRBJ2-7,.,few,TRBV7-7,CASSPGDLVAEQYF,TGTGCTAGCAGCCCCGGGGATCTAGTCGCCGAGCAGTACTTC
TRBJ2-7,TRBD2,.,TRBV6-2/TRBV6-3,CASSSGGGSYEQYF,TGTGCCAGCAGTTCCGGCGGGGGGTCCTACGAGCAGTACTTC
TRBJ2-7,.,.,TRBV11-2,CASSHEGEQYF,TGTGCCAGCAGCCACGAGGGCGAGCAGTACTTC
TRBJ2-5,TRBD2,.,TRBV9,CASSVGYGGETQYF,TGTGCCAGCAGCGTAGGTTACGGGGGGGAGACCCAGTACTTC
TRBJ1-5,TRBD1,few,TRBV6-5,CASRATGDSNQPQHF,TGTGCCAGCAGGGCAACAGGGGATAGCAATCAGCCCCAGCATTTT
TRBJ2-7,.,few,TRBV3-1/TRBV3-2,CASSQVYRLNYEQYF,TGTGCCAGCAGCCAAGTCTACAGACTAAACTACGAGCAGTACTTC
TRBJ1-2,.,.,TRBV18,CASSPRGQDYGYTF,TGTGCCAGCTCACCAAGAGGGCAGGACTATGGCTACACCTTC
TRBJ1-1,.,few,TRBV27,CASRTYRVGNTEAFF,TGTGCCAGCAGAACCTACAGGGTTGGGAACACTGAAGCTTTCTTT
TRBJ1-3,.,.,TRBV12-5,CASGVAGPGNTIYF,TGTGCTAGTGGAGTCGCGGGGCCCGGAAACACCATATATTTT
TRBJ1-5,.,many,TRBV9,CASSGGGSGLNQPQHF,TGTGCCAGCAGCGGAGGAGGGAGTGGATTAAATCAGCCCCAGCATTTT
TRBJ1-2,.,.,TRBV5-8,CASSLSGDGYTF,TGTGCCAGCAGCTTGTCAGGGGATGGCTACACCTTC
TRBJ1-6,.,.,TRBV18,CASSPPGGSHGSPLHF,TGTGCCAGCTCACCCCCGGGGGGGTCCCATGGTTCACCCCTCCACTTT
TRBJ2-3,.,.,TRBV5-1,CASSFGLPVVADTQYF,TGCGCCAGCAGCTTTGGACTACCCGTAGTCGCAGATACGCAGTATTTT
TRBJ1-6,.,.,TRBV28,CASSSPRDKNSPLHF,TGTGCCAGCAGTTCGCCAAGGGACAAAAATTCACCCCTCCACTTT
TRBJ2-1,TRBD2,.,TRBV2,CASSELGTSGGGSYNEQFF,TGTGCCAGCAGTGAACTAGGGACTAGCGGGGGGGGCTCCTACAATGAGCAGTTCTTC
TRBJ1-2,.,.,TRBV21-1,CASSKGRTGGNFNYGYTF,TGTGCCAGCAGCAAAGGAAGGACAGGGGGGAATTTTAACTATGGCTACACCTTC
TRBJ1-4,.,.,TRBV12-5,CASGFLIPGETGANEKLFF,TGTGCTAGTGGTTTCCTCATACCCGGGGAGACGGGAGCTAATGAAAAACTGTTTTTT
TRBJ1-2,.,.,TRBV6-5,CASSYGAQPYGYTF,TGTGCCAGCAGTTATGGGGCCCAACCCTATGGCTACACCTTC
TRBJ1-3,.,once,TRBV4-1,CASSSGPGGDTGNTIYF,TGCGCCAGCAGCTCGGGTCCTGGGGGGGATACTGGAAACACCATATATTTT
TRBJ2-6,.,.,TRBV7-3,CASSLRHSGANVLTF,TGTGCCAGCAGCTTAAGGCATTCGGGGGCCAACGTCCTGACTTTC
TRBJ2-5,TRBD1,.,TRBV19,CASSTGTEGTQYF,TGTGCCAGTAGTACGGGGACAGAGGGGACCCAGTACTTC
TRBJ2-1,TRBD2,.,TRBV3-1/TRBV3-2,CASGRAGGLNEQFF,TGTGCCAGCGGCCGAGCGGGGGGGCTCAATGAGCAGTTCTTC
TRBJ2-2,.,.,TRBV18,CASSPNRGNTGELFF,TGTGCCAGCTCACCAAACCGGGGTAACACCGGGGAGCTGTTTTTT
TRBJ2-7,TRBD2,few,TRBV3-1/TRBV3-2,CASSQGLAGDHEQYF,TGTGCCAGCAGCCAGGGACTAGCGGGGGACCACGAGCAGTACTTC
TRBJ1-5,.,.,TRBV2,CASSGESNQPQHF,TGTGCCAGCAGTGGCGAAAGCAATCAGCCCCAGCATTTT
TRBJ2-1,TRBD2,.,TRBV4-3,CASSQQAGAELNEQFF,TGCGCCAGCAGCCAGCAAGCGGGGGCCGAGCTCAATGAGCAGTTCTTC
TRBJ1-5,.,.,TRBV30,CAWSKKQGDQPQHF,TGTGCCTGGAGCAAGAAACAGGGTGATCAGCCCCAGCATTTT
TRBJ1-2,TRBD1,.,TRBV7-3,CASSSDRGRGYTF,TGTGCCAGCAGTTCCGACAGGGGTCGGGGCTACACCTTC
TRBJ2-7,.,.,TRBV19,CASSPGGTYEQYF,TGTGCCAGTAGTCCAGGGGGGACCTACGAGCAGTACTTC
TRBJ2-7,TRBD1,.,TRBV4-2,CASSQDLGTGAYEQYF,TGTGCCAGCAGCCAAGATCTTGGGACAGGGGCCTACGAGCAGTACTTC
TRBJ1-2,TRBD1,few,TRBV6-5,CASSRTGVGYGYTF,TGTGCCAGCAGTCGGACAGGGGTAGGGTATGGCTACACCTTC
TRBJ2-2,.,.,TRBV7-3,CASSLNTKTGELFF,TGTGCCAGCAGCTTGAACACGAAGACCGGGGAGCTGTTTTTT
TRBJ1-2,TRBD1,.,TRBV5-5,CASSPSTGIGYGYTF,TGTGCCAGCAGCCCCTCGACAGGGATTGGCTATGGCTACACCTTC
TRBJ1-4,.,.,TRBV21-1,CASSKRTQRGFNEKLFF,TGTGCCAGCAGCAAAAGGACACAAAGGGGCTTTAATGAAAAACTGTTTTTT
TRBJ1-2,.,.,TRBV6-5,CASNPITGLQGYTF,TGTGCCAGCAATCCCATAACGGGACTACAAGGCTACACCTTC
TRBJ1-2,.,.,TRBV9,CASSDPRTTGSNYGYTF,TGTGCCAGCAGCGACCCGCGAACGACGGGGTCTAACTATGGCTACACCTTC
TRBJ2-7,TRBD2,once,TRBV5-4,CASSRGGLAGTYEQYF,TGTGCCAGCAGCCGGGGAGGACTAGCGGGGACGTACGAGCAGTACTTC
TRBJ1-2,TRBD1,.,TRBV30,CAWSPGGANYGYTF,TGTGCCTGGAGTCCAGGGGGCGCGAACTATGGCTACACCTTC
TRBJ1-2,TRBD1,.,TRBV30,CAWSVTGGFGYTF,TGTGCCTGGAGCGTTACAGGGGGGTTTGGCTACACCTTC
TRBJ2-1,TRBD2,.,TRBV9,CASSVGLAGGPGSYNEQFF,TGTGCCAGCAGCGTAGGACTAGCGGGGGGGCCAGGGTCCTACAATGAGCAGTTCTTC
TRBJ2-1,.,.,TRBV29-1,CSVVGGGYNEQFF,TGCAGCGTTGTAGGGGGGGGCTACAATGAGCAGTTCTTC
TRBJ2-1,TRBD2,few,TRBV5-1,CASSLSGFVAGSNEQFF,TGCGCCAGCAGCTTGTCGGGTTTTGTAGCGGGGTCCAATGAGCAGTTCTTC
TRBJ2-7,TRBD1,.,TRBV6-7,CASSYLGQGSSYEQYF,TGTGCCAGCAGTTACTTAGGACAGGGGAGCTCCTACGAGCAGTACTTC
TRBJ2-7,.,.,TRBV3-1/TRBV3-2,CASSQDRLEQYF,TGTGCCAGCAGCCAAGATCGTCTCGAGCAGTACTTC
TRBJ2-7,.,.,TRBV7-8,CASSLARGRGPYEQYF,TGTGCCAGCAGCTTAGCGAGGGGCAGGGGTCCCTACGAGCAGTACTTC
TRBJ2-1,.,.,TRBV28,CASSPFTGTEYNEQFF,TGTGCCAGCAGCCCTTTCACCGGGACTGAGTACAATGAGCAGTTCTTC
TRBJ2-7,.,.,TRBV2,CASSADSYSYEQYF,TGTGCCAGCAGTGCCGACAGCTACTCCTACGAGCAGTACTTC
TRBJ1-1,.,.,TRBV6-4,CASRRGGSMNTEAFF,TGTGCCAGCAGACGGGGGGGCAGCATGAACACTGAAGCTTTCTTT
TRBJ2-1,TRBD2,few,TRBV11-2,CASSTRLAGIYNEQFF,TGTGCCAGCAGCACCCGACTAGCGGGGATCTACAATGAGCAGTTCTTC
TRBJ1-6,.,.,TRBV7-5,CARSLAKGFTGADNSPLHF,TGTGCCAGAAGCTTAGCTAAGGGTTTCACAGGGGCCGACAATTCACCCCTCCACTTT
TRBJ2-1,TRBD2,.,TRBV11-3,CASSLGAGGGAVEQFF,TGTGCCAGCAGCTTAGGGGCTGGCGGGGGGGCGGTTGAGCAGTTCTTC
TRBJ1-5,TRBD1,.,TRBV5-1,CASSLEEGAEPQHF,TGCGCCAGCAGCTTGGAAGAGGGGGCAGAACCCCAGCATTTT